The entry below describes one T cell receptor (beta chain). Antigen unknown. This sample stems from a study of T cells in Graves' hyperthyroidism and ophthalmopathy. Regarding the study as a whole: Classification by a 13 V-J model distinguished ophthalmopathy from stable hyperthyroidism.

Amplification targeted TCR beta CDR3 regions from RNA transcripts. A set of HTBI primers served as the primers for a first-round RT-PCR of the TCR CDR3. TCRdb fed the multiplex PCR reads into MiXCR, producing one record per CDR3 protein. The repertoire has about 680,000 distinct CDR3 sequences, about 35% of them found once; the top ten carry approximately 31%. The CDR3 is made up of 14 amino acids. V dropped 5 bases and J dropped 3 bases, with 13 bases sitting between them. The clonotype was recovered from a woman aged 35 to 49 with Graves' hyperthyroidism. The chain couples TRBV12-3 or TRBV12-4 to TRBJ2-5; D is unclear. The sample taken for sequencing was blood. The DNA of the CDR3 is TGTGCCAGCAGTCTCCTGACCGGAGAAGAGACCCAGTACTTC. Its translation is CASSLLTGEETQYF.